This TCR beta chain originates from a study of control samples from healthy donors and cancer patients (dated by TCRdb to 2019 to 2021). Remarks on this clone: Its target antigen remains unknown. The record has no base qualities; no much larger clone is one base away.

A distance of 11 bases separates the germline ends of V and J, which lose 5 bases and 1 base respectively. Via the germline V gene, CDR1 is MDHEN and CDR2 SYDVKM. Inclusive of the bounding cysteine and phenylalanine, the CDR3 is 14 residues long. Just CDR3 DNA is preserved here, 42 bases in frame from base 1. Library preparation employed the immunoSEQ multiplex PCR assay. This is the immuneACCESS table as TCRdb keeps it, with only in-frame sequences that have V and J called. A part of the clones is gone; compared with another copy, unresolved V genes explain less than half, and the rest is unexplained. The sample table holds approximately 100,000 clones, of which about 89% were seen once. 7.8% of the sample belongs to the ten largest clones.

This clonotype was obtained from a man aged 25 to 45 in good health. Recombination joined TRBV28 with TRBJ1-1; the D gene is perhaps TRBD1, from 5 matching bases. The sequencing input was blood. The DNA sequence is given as TGTGCCAGCAGTGTCCGGGGCCGGAACACTGAAGCTTTCTTT. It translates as CASSVRGRNTEAFF.